This T cell receptor beta chain stems from a study of blood T cell repertoires in COVID-19. Germline assignment: CDR1 LNHDA and CDR2 SQIVND (reference sequence). This CDR3 comprises 16 residues. V was pared by 5 bases and J by 1 base, with 10 bases of the junction left unmatched. Method: immunoSEQ multiplex PCR; TCRdb's copy keeps in-frame clones and lacks some. The sample has around 61,000 clones; 70% to 90% are singletons. The gene calls are TRBV19 and TRBJ1-1; 7 bases match TRBD1. This clonotype was obtained from a man aged 50 to 60 with active COVID-19. The sample was peripheral blood. This chain's CDR3 is CASSPQTGLGNTEAFF. The DNA for the CDR3 is TGTGCCAGTAGTCCTCAGACAGGGCTCGGGAACACTGAAGCTTTCTTT.